This is a list of T cell receptor beta chains from one sample in a study of cytomegalovirus exposure and HLA in healthy donors. TCRdb's copy holds only in-frame clones and misses some; the assay was immunoSEQ multiplex PCR. The sample lists about 160,000 clones; roughly 83% were seen once. Sequenced: PBMCs. These receptors were obtained from a man aged 30 to 45 in good health and CMV-seronegative. The CDR3 runs from the conserved cysteine through the conserved F or W. D genes are given only for firm matches. Clone sizes are given selectively: once, few, many, or a class where the clone is expanded.

>TRBV4-1|TRBD2|TRBJ2-5|-
CASSPYGTSGRGVVTQYF
TGCGCCAGCAGCCCCTACGGGACTAGCGGGAGGGGGGTGGTGACCCAGTACTTC
>TRBV15|-|TRBJ2-7|-
CATSREGGEQYF
TGTGCCACCAGCAGGGAGGGGGGGGAGCAGTACTTC
>TRBV27|TRBD2|TRBJ2-1|once
CASQTSGGNNEQFF
TGTGCCAGCCAGACTAGCGGGGGGAACAATGAGCAGTTCTTC
>TRBV7-6|-|TRBJ2-7|-
CASSLVVGGPLEQYF
TGTGCCAGCAGCTTAGTTGTAGGCGGTCCCCTCGAGCAGTACTTC
>TRBV7-6|TRBD1|TRBJ2-7|-
CASSSPRGQGSYEQYF
TGTGCCAGCAGCTCCCCTAGAGGACAGGGATCCTACGAGCAGTACTTC
>TRBV7-9|-|TRBJ1-1|-
CSSSPKNTEAFF
TGTTCCAGCAGCCCCAAAAACACTGAAGCTTTCTTT
>TRBV29-1|-|TRBJ1-1|-
CSAERVLESTEAFF
TGCAGCGCCGAACGTGTGTTGGAGAGCACTGAAGCTTTCTTT
>TRBV28|TRBD2|TRBJ2-1|-
CASRRTSPGLAGVNEQFF
TGTGCCAGCAGACGAACTTCCCCGGGACTAGCGGGAGTCAATGAGCAGTTCTTC
>TRBV9|TRBD2|TRBJ2-7|-
CASNAKGGSYEQYF
TGTGCCAGCAACGCCAAGGGAGGGAGCTACGAGCAGTACTTC
>TRBV19|-|TRBJ2-1|-
CASSLGFYNEQFF
TGTGCCAGTTCACTAGGGTTCTACAATGAGCAGTTCTTC
>TRBV9|TRBD2|TRBJ2-1|-
CASSVAGGPYNEQFF
TGTGCCAGCAGCGTAGCGGGAGGGCCCTACAATGAGCAGTTCTTC